This T cell receptor beta chain was sequenced during a study of identifying expanded T cells in peripheral blood. Overall study results and limits: Across healthy donors, higher total template counts meant significantly greater approximately 2-week count variance. Over around two and four weeks, about 17 and 20 clones changed, versus approximately 1.1 between replicates.

The repertoire was sequenced with immunoSEQ multiplex PCR; TCRdb's copy has only in-frame clones and lacks some. The data contain under 95,000 clones, approximately 90% of them singletons. Healthy donors had no documented immune events, such as infections, while sampled. Concerning this clone: Its target is not known.

The sequence came from a person aged 18 to 70 in good health. The sample consisted of blood.

In nucleotides, the CDR3 is TGTGCCAGATGGAGGGATGGGCCTGGAACGCAGTATTTT. Translating gives CARWRDGPGTQYF. The chain has TRBV5-3 and TRBJ2-3; a possible D gene is TRBD2 (6 bases). TRBV5-3 is marked as an open reading frame, function uncertain. This CDR3 has 13 amino acids. V gave up 7 bases and J gave up 9 bases, with 18 bases separating them.